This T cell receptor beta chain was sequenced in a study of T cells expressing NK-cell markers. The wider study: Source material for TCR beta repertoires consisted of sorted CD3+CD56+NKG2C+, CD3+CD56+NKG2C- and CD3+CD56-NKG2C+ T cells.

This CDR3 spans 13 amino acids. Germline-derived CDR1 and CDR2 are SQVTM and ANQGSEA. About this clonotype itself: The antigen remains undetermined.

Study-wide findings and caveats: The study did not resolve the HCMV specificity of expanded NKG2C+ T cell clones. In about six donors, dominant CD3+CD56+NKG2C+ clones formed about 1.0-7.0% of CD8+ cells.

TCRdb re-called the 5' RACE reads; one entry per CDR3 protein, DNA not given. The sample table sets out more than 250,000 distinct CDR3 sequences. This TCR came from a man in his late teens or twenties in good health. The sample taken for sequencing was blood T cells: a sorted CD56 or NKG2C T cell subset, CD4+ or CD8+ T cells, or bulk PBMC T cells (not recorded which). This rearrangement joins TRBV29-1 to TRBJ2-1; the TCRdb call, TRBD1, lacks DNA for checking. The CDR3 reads CSVYDRGRDEQFF.